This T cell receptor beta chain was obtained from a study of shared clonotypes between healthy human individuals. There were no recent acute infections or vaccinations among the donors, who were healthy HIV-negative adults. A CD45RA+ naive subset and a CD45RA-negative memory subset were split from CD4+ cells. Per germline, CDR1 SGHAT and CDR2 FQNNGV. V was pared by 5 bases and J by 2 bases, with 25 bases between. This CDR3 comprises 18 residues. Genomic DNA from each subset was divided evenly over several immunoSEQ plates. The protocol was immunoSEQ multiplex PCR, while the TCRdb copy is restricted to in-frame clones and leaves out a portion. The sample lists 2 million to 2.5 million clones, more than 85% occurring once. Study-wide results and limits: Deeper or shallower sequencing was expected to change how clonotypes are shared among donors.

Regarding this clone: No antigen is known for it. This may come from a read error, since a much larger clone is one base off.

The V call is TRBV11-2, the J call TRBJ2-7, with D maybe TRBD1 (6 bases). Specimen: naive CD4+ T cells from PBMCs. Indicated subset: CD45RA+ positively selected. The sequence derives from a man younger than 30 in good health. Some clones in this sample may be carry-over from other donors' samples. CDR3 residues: CASSTHGLQDRLPYEQYF. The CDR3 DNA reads TGTGCCAGCAGCACGCACGGGCTCCAGGACAGACTACCCTACGAGCAGTACTTC.